A selection of T cell receptor beta chains follows, all from one sample in a study of CD8+CD57+ T cells in acquired aplastic anemia. TCRdb fed the reads into MiXCR, producing one record per CDR3 protein. The repertoire includes about 250,000 distinct CDR3 sequences, around 46% of them detected once, and 7.8% sits in the top ten. The sequenced sample was sorted CD4+, CD8+, or CD8+CD57+ T cells (not recorded which) from PBMCs. These receptor sequences come from a human donor with aplastic anemia. CDR3s include the opening cysteine and the closing phenylalanine or tryptophan. Fields, in order: V gene, J gene, clone size, D gene, CDR3 DNA, CDR3 protein. A D gene is named only where the DNA matches it firmly. Size tells how often a clone was seen (once, few, many) or the class of an expanded clone, and some rows leave it out.

TRBV27	TRBJ2-7	many	TRBD2	TGTGCCAGCAGCCCCGGCGGCGGGAGACCCCACGAGCAGTACTTC	CASSPGGGRPHEQYF
TRBV20-1	TRBJ2-5	once	.	TGCAGTGCTACCCCAACGCTGGACTATTCACGGGAGACCCAGTACTTC	CSATPTLDYSRETQYF
TRBV4-1	TRBJ1-2	.	.	TGCGCCAGCAGCCAAGCGGTGGCAGCTGACTATGGCTACACCTTC	CASSQAVAADYGYTF
TRBV19	TRBJ2-7	few	TRBD2	TGTGCCAGCAGCCAAGATTCTCTAGCGGGCAACGAGCAGTACTTC	CASSQDSLAGNEQYF
TRBV7-2	TRBJ2-7	.	TRBD1	TGTGCCAGCAGCCCCCCTTGGGACAGCTACGAGCAGTACTTC	CASSPPWDSYEQYF
TRBV6-5	TRBJ1-4	many	.	TGTGCCAGCAGTTCGGTGGGGGATGAAAAACTGTTTTTT	CASSSVGDEKLFF
TRBV15	TRBJ1-3	many	.	TGTGCCACCAGCGGTGAAAGAAACACCATATATTTT	CATSGERNTIYF
TRBV7-9	TRBJ1-2	few	TRBD1	TGTGCCAGCAGCTCCGGACAGGGGGCGAGGAACGGCTACACCTTC	CASSSGQGARNGYTF
TRBV6-5	TRBJ1-2	many	.	TGTGCCAGCTTCCCGAGACATTACTATGGCTACACCTTC	CASFPRHYYGYTF
TRBV29-1	TRBJ1-2	once	TRBD1	TGCAGCGTTGTCCTTCTGACAGGGAACGGCTACACCTTC	CSVVLLTGNGYTF
TRBV2	TRBJ1-1	once	TRBD1	TGTGCCAGCCGGGACAGGGGTGGAGGAGACACTGAAGCTTTCTTT	CASRDRGGGDTEAFF
TRBV7-4	TRBJ2-5	few	.	TGTGCCAGCAGCTCGAGGTGGGTAGGAGAGACCCAGTACTTC	CASSSRWVGETQYF
TRBV19	TRBJ2-2	.	TRBD2	TGTGCCAGCCGTATCGGGGGGGGCGGATTTACCGGGGAGCTGTTTTTT	CASRIGGGGFTGELFF
TRBV20-1	TRBJ1-2	.	TRBD1	TGCAGTGCTCTGACAGGGGAAGGAAGAGACACCTTC	CSALTGEGRDTF
TRBV7-6	TRBJ2-5	.	TRBD2	TGTGCCAGCAGCTTAGTAGGGCTAGCGGTGGGAGAGACCCAGTACTTC	CASSLVGLAVGETQYF
TRBV5-5	TRBJ1-3	many	.	TGTGCCAGCAGCTGGGTGGGCTCTGGAAACACCATATATTTT	CASSWVGSGNTIYF
TRBV7-9	TRBJ2-1	many	TRBD2	TGTGCCAGCAGCTCACCCGGGACTAGCGGGGGATTCGAGCAGTTCTTC	CASSSPGTSGGFEQFF
TRBV25-1	TRBJ1-2	.	.	TGTGCCAGCAGTTCACTAAACCGGGACCGATTTGGCTATGGCTACACCTTC	CASSSLNRDRFGYGYTF
TRBV3-1	TRBJ2-6	many	.	TGTGCCAGCAGCACCACAGGGTCTGGGGCCAACGTCCTGACTTTC	CASSTTGSGANVLTF
TRBV6-1	TRBJ1-5	.	.	TGTGCCAGCAGTGAATGGGGTCCTGGGGGTCAGCCCCAGCATTTT	CASSEWGPGGQPQHF
TRBV15	TRBJ1-4	.	TRBD1	TGTGCCACCAGCAGAGATGCCAGGGGGGGAGAAAAACTGTTTTTT	CATSRDARGGEKLFF
TRBV10-3	TRBJ2-3	.	.	TGTGCCATCAGTGAGTCGGCGGTAACAGATACGCAGTATTTT	CAISESAVTDTQYF
TRBV9	TRBJ1-6	few	.	TGTGCCAGCAGCTCCCGGGATTCTTCACCCCTCCACTTT	CASSSRDSSPLHF
TRBV12-3/TRBV12-4	TRBJ2-3	.	TRBD2	TGTGCCAGCAGGGAACTAGCGGGGGGGCTCACAGATACGCAGTATTTT	CASRELAGGLTDTQYF
TRBV29-1	TRBJ2-1	many	TRBD2	TGCAGCGTTGAAGTGGAGACTAGCGGATTCTACAATGAGCAGTTCTTC	CSVEVETSGFYNEQFF
TRBV30	TRBJ2-1	few	.	TGTGCCGTCCCTGGGGGAGATCGTGAGCAGTTCTTC	CAVPGGDREQFF
TRBV2	TRBJ1-6	.	.	TGTGCCAGCAGTTTATCGCAGGGAAGTTCGGATTCACCCCTCCACTTT	CASSLSQGSSDSPLHF
TRBV7-9	TRBJ2-7	few	TRBD1	TGTGCCAGCAGCTTCGGGACAGGGGGCCTTGCGGGGCAGTACTTC	CASSFGTGGLAGQYF
TRBV28	TRBJ2-5	once	.	TGTGCCAGCAGCATCCAGGGAATGCGAGAGACCCAGTACTTC	CASSIQGMRETQYF
TRBV7-2	TRBJ2-7	many	.	TGTGCCAGCAGCTTAGTGCCGTACGAGCAGTACTTC	CASSLVPYEQYF
TRBV20-1	TRBJ2-7	.	TRBD2	TGCAGTGCTAGTGGAGGACTAGCGGGCCTCTACGAGCAGTACTTC	CSASGGLAGLYEQYF
TRBV7-2	TRBJ2-1	.	.	TGTGCCAGCAGCTTAGGGACAGCCTACAATGAGCAGTTCTTC	CASSLGTAYNEQFF
TRBV4-1	TRBJ1-1	.	TRBD1	TGCGCCAGCAGCCAAGATCGGAGGGGGCGCATGAACACTGAAGCTTTCTTT	CASSQDRRGRMNTEAFF
TRBV6-5	TRBJ1-2	.	.	TGTGCCAGCAGTTACGGGAGTCTGGGAGGCTACACCTTC	CASSYGSLGGYTF
TRBV27	TRBJ1-2	.	.	TGTGCCAGCAGTGACGGGGGCTACTATGGCTACACCTTC	CASSDGGYYGYTF
TRBV7-2	TRBJ2-1	.	TRBD2	TGTGCCATACTAGCGGGGGGTGGTGAGCAGTTCTTC	CAILAGGGEQFF
TRBV29-1	TRBJ1-3	many	TRBD1	TGCAGCGTTGAAGGGACAGGGGTGCGTGGAAACACCATATATTTT	CSVEGTGVRGNTIYF
TRBV6-6	TRBJ1-1	.	.	TGTGCCAGCAGTTACCTCTGGGGACATGAAGCTTTCTTT	CASSYLWGHEAFF
TRBV15	TRBJ2-1	.	.	TGTGCCACCAGCAGAGTGGGGAGGGGGCAGGGTGAGCAGTTCTTC	CATSRVGRGQGEQFF
TRBV7-9	TRBJ1-2	.	.	TGTGCCAGCAGCTTAATCCAGGCGTTCGACGGCTACACCTTC	CASSLIQAFDGYTF
TRBV7-2	TRBJ1-2	.	.	TGTGCCAGCAGCCCGACGACAGCTAACTATGGCCACACCTTC	CASSPTTANYGHTF
TRBV5-5	TRBJ2-7	many	.	TGTGCCAGCAGTTTTACTAGCTACGAGCAGTACTTC	CASSFTSYEQYF
TRBV7-9	TRBJ1-2	many	.	TGTGCCAGCAGCTTAGGAACGGGGGCTAGCTATGGCTACACCTTC	CASSLGTGASYGYTF
TRBV2	TRBJ2-1	many	.	TGTGCCAGCAGTGCCTCGGGCCGTAGCTCCTACAATGAGCAGTTCTTC	CASSASGRSSYNEQFF
TRBV20-1	TRBJ2-7	.	.	TGCAGTGCCAGAGTCGACGGGGAGTCCCGCGAGCAGTACTTC	CSARVDGESREQYF
TRBV20-1	TRBJ1-6	.	.	TGCAGTCCTACTCCCGGGACCGCGAATTCACCCCTCCACTTT	CSPTPGTANSPLHF
TRBV20-1	TRBJ2-7	many	.	TGCAGTGCTAGACCACTGCAAAGGCAGGGGAACGAGCAGTACTTC	CSARPLQRQGNEQYF
TRBV5-1	TRBJ2-1	.	TRBD2	TGCGCCAGCAGCGTTAGCGGGGGGGCCTACAATGAGCAGTTCTTC	CASSVSGGAYNEQFF
TRBV7-3	TRBJ2-7	many	.	TGTGCCAGCAGCTCCTACCGGGACGCTTACGAGCAGTACTTC	CASSSYRDAYEQYF
TRBV7-9	TRBJ2-7	many	TRBD2	TGTGCCAGCAGCTTTGCGGGGGTCCCGACCTACGAGCAGTACTTC	CASSFAGVPTYEQYF
TRBV7-8	TRBJ1-5	.	.	TGTGCCAGCAGCTTAACTTCAGTGCTAGCGGGAGTACGAGAGACCCAGCATTTT	CASSLTSVLAGVRETQHF
TRBV5-1	TRBJ2-5	.	TRBD1	TGCGCCAGCAGGTCGGACAGGGGGGGAGAGACCCAGTACTTC	CASRSDRGGETQYF